These 5 T cell receptor beta chains share one sample of origin, sequenced in a study of CXCR4 blockade with PD-1 therapy in pancreatic cancer (dated by TCRdb to about 2019). The method was the immunoSEQ multiplex PCR assay. Not all clones reach the TCRdb copy of this immuneACCESS table, which keeps in-frame sequences only. Checked studies attribute under half of the gap to unresolved V genes and leave the rest unexplained. The table for this sample lists 15,000 or so clones; over 55% of them were counted only once. The ten largest clones capture more than 4.5% of the sample. Sequencing was carried out using tumor tissue. The receptors here all came from a human donor with pancreatic ductal adenocarcinoma.

The chain carries TRBV18 and TRBJ1-2; TRBD1 matches 8 bases. CDR3 length: 15 amino acids. The V gene end was trimmed by 5 bases and the J gene end by 8 bases; junction bases not matched to a gene: 13. Germline CDR1 KGHSH, CDR2 LQKENI. The CDR3 region has the DNA TGTGCCAGCTCAGGACAGGGACAGGCGGAGAAAGGCTACACCTTC. Residues: CASSGQGQAEKGYTF. The full variable domain, completed using reference TRBV18 and TRBJ1-2, is NAGVMQNPRHLVRRRGQEARLRCSPMKGHSHVYWYRQLPEEGLKFMVYLQKENIIDESGMPKERFSAEFPKEGPSILRIQQVVRGDSAAYFCASSGQGQAEKGYTFGSGTRLTVV.

The genes are TRBV19 and TRBJ1-5; no clear D gene. The CDR3 has 12 residues. The V gene lost 6 bases and the J gene lost 5 bases, with 8 bases spanning the gap. Germline CDR1 LNHDA, CDR2 SQIVND (reference sequence). For the CDR3, the DNA is TGTGCCAGTAGGAGGTGGGATCAGCCCCAGCATTTT. Protein sequence: CASRRWDQPQHF.

The chain recombines TRBV10-2 with TRBJ1-2, with D unresolved. Trimming pared 5 bases from V and 3 bases from J, leaving 10 bases between. Germline assignment: CDR1 WSHSY and CDR2 SAAADI. The CDR3 loop spans 13 amino acids. CDR3 protein: CASSSGGDYGYTF. The DNA of the CDR3 is TGCGCCAGCAGTAGTGGCGGAGACTATGGCTACACCTTC.

The CDR3 sequence is CASSTRNSPLHF. In nucleotides, the CDR3 is TGTGCCAGTAGTACCCGGAATTCACCCCTCCACTTT. This chain uses TRBV19 with TRBJ1-6; D gene ambiguous. This CDR3 comprises 12 residues. Between the trimmed V and J ends, which lost 4 bases and 7 bases, there was a span of 5 bases. Per the germline V gene, CDR1 is LNHDA and CDR2 is SQIVND (reference sequence).

This chain links TRBV6-8 with TRBJ2-7; 14 nucleotides line up with TRBD2. The CDR3 extends over 16 amino acids. The germline CDR1 and CDR2 sequences are MNHGY and SAAAGT. The V gene end was trimmed by 1 base and the J gene end by 7 bases; junction bases not matched to a gene: 6. The CDR3 coding sequence is TGTGCCAGCAGTTACTATGGGGGACTAGCGGGAGATGAGCAGTACTTC. Amino acid sequence: CASSYYGGLAGDEQYF.